One sample yielded the 30 T cell receptor beta chains listed below, sequenced in a study of T cell repertoires in cytomegalovirus infection. TCRdb reprocessed the reads via MiXCR and lists one record per CDR3 protein. Of some 680,000 distinct CDR3 sequences in the sample, approximately 40% are singletons; the top ten hold roughly 2.8%. Sample: PBMCs. The receptors were sampled from a human donor in good health (CMV status not recorded). Some clones in this sample may be carry-over from other donors' samples.

This clonotype has only a few counts. The rearrangement joins TRBV7-9 to TRBJ1-1, with TRBD1 as a possible D gene (5 bases). V lost 5 bases, J lost 0 bases, and 13 bases lay in between. There are 15 residues in the CDR3. The germline gives CDR1 SEHNR, CDR2 FQNEAQ (reference sequence). The CDR3 here is CASSRFRGMNTEAFF. The CDR3 nucleotides read TGTGCCAGCAGCCGCTTTCGGGGGATGAACACTGAAGCTTTCTTT.

The chain couples TRBV11-2 to TRBJ1-6, with 8 bases that match TRBD1. This CDR3 is built from 15 residues. Losses at the gene ends were 0 bases for V and 9 bases for J; bases not matched to a gene: 4. CDR1 SGHAT and CDR2 FQNNGV come from the germline V gene. CDR3: CASSLDRGLGSPLHF. CDR3 DNA: TGTGCCAGCAGCTTAGACAGGGGGCTTGGTTCACCCCTCCACTTT.

The J gene is TRBJ2-6, the V gene TRBV5-1; D not resolved. Germline V gene data show CDR1 as SGHRS and CDR2 as YFSETQ. The CDR3 spans 13 residues. The V gene lost 7 bases and the J gene lost 2 bases, with 7 bases spanning the gap. Here the CDR3 reads CASGYPGANVLTF. The DNA of the CDR3 is TGCGCCAGCGGTTACCCTGGGGCCAACGTCCTGACTTTC.

This clonotype was recorded a few times. The chain uses TRBV12-3 or TRBV12-4 and TRBJ1-2, with 12 bases lining up with TRBD1. With V trimmed by 5 bases and J by 7 bases, 11 bases remained unmatched. The CDR3 spans 16 residues. The CDR3 DNA reads as TGTGCCAGCAGTAGGGGACAGGGGGCGTCGCTCTCTGGCTACACCTTC. It codes for CASSRGQGASLSGYTF.

This clonotype was counted at least ten times. V usage is TRBV7-3 and J usage is TRBJ2-6, with D tentatively TRBD1 (6 bases). The length of the CDR3 is 15 residues. Trimming shortened V by 6 bases and J by 2 bases, and 11 bases separated the two germline ends. Per germline, CDR1 SGHTA and CDR2 FQGTGA. The CDR3 region has the DNA TGTGCCAGCAGTCAGGGGCTGGCTGGGGCCAACGTCCTGACTTTC. Its protein product is CASSQGLAGANVLTF. Looking up the rest from reference TRBV7-3 and TRBJ2-6 gives the full variable domain: GAGVSQTPSNKVTEKGKYVELRCDPISGHTALYWYRQSLGQGPEFLIYFQGTGAADDSGLPNDRFFAVRPEGSVSTLKIQRTERGDSAVYLCASSQGLAGANVLTFGAGSRLTVL.

The chain combines TRBV5-1 with TRBJ1-2; maybe TRBD1 (6 bases). This CDR3 is built from 15 residues. V was trimmed by 3 bases and J by 4 bases, leaving 16 bases between them. CDR1 is SGHRS and CDR2 is YFSETQ in the germline V gene. The CDR3 bases are TGCGCCAGCAGCTCGTACAGGGTAGGAAGCTATGGCTACACCTTC. It translates to CASSSYRVGSYGYTF.

This rearrangement joins TRBV6-5 to TRBJ2-2; no firm D call. The CDR3 extends over 14 amino acids. V dropped 11 bases and J dropped 3 bases, with 16 bases sitting between them. The germline V gene has CDR1 MNHEY and CDR2 SVGAGI. CDR3 in DNA: TGTGCCGCCCAACCACCAGGCGACACCGGGGAGCTGTTTTTT. Translating it yields CAAQPPGDTGELFF.

Many counts were recorded for this clonotype. The V call is TRBV7-2, the J call TRBJ1-1; D call uncertain. Between the trimmed V and J ends, which lost 5 bases and 0 bases, there was a span of 10 bases. Per the germline V gene, CDR1 is SGHTA and CDR2 is FQGNSA. The CDR3 runs 14 residues. The CDR3 DNA sequence: TGTGCCAGCAGCCCCCTGGTCTTGAACACTGAAGCTTTCTTT. Its translation is CASSPLVLNTEAFF.

V and J are TRBV28 and TRBJ2-1; D is perhaps TRBD1 (5 bases). Germline V lookup: CDR1 MDHEN, CDR2 SYDVKM. This CDR3 contains 13 residues. The V and J ends lost 7 bases and 5 bases respectively, with 12 bases between them. CDR3 DNA sequence: TGTGCCAGCATAAGGGGCAGAGACAATGAGCAGTTCTTC. Translating gives CASIRGRDNEQFF.

The V and J genes are TRBV10-3 and TRBJ1-5, with D uncertain. Germline CDR1 ENHRY, CDR2 SYGVKD. V lost 4 bases and J lost 5, with 3 bases in between. CDR3 size: 11 residues. The CDR3 is CAISAHQPQHF. The CDR3 DNA reads TGTGCCATCAGTGCACATCAGCCCCAGCATTTT.

This clonotype was detected ten times or more. V usage is TRBV6-5 and J usage is TRBJ2-1; perhaps TRBD1 as D (6 bases). Germline V gene lookup returns CDR1 MNHEY and CDR2 SVGAGI. The CDR3 spans 18 residues. Trimming removed 2 bases at V and 4 bases at J, with 21 bases between. The CDR3 DNA reads TGTGCCAGCAGTTACCAACCTACCGGGACACCCAATTACAATGAGCAGTTCTTC. Translated: CASSYQPTGTPNYNEQFF.

V gene TRBV19 combines with J gene TRBJ2-2; D may be TRBD1 or TRBD2 (5 bases each). The CDR3 runs 15 residues. Trimming took 3 bases from V and 10 from J, leaving 18 bases between them. From germline, CDR1 is LNHDA and CDR2 SQIVND (reference sequence). CDR3 residues: CASSIARGGSKELFF. In nucleotides, the CDR3 is TGTGCCAGTAGTATCGCCCGGGGCGGAAGCAAGGAGCTGTTTTTT.

The rearrangement uses TRBV28 and TRBJ2-7; the D gene is possibly TRBD2 (5 bases). CDR3 size: 16 residues. Trimming removed 5 bases from V and 3 bases from J, with 20 bases in between. CDR1 and CDR2 from the germline V gene are MDHEN and SYDVKM. CDR3 nucleotide sequence: TGTGCCAGCAGTCCGACTCCTCGGGGTCGAATCTACGAGCAGTACTTC. Protein sequence: CASSPTPRGRIYEQYF.

The rearrangement joins TRBV12-3 or TRBV12-4 to TRBJ1-5, with D perhaps matching TRBD1 (6 bases). Trimming took 6 bases from V and 5 from J, leaving 14 bases between them. The CDR3 is made up of 14 amino acids. The CDR3 DNA is TGTGCCAGCAGATACGGACAGATTCATCAGCCCCAGCATTTT. The encoded protein is CASRYGQIHQPQHF.

This clonotype came up many times. This sequence joins TRBV5-1 and TRBJ2-3; 11 bases match TRBD2. From germline, CDR1 is SGHRS and CDR2 YFSETQ. CDR3 length: 17 amino acids. V lost 1 base, J lost 0 bases, and 4 bases stayed unmatched. The CDR3 bases are TGCGCCAGCAGCTTGCCGACTAGCGGGGCTAGCACAGATACGCAGTATTTT. Protein sequence: CASSLPTSGASTDTQYF.

Worth noting for this clonotype: This likely comes from a read error, as the CDR3 has no conserved phenylalanine or tryptophan at its end. The chain uses TRBV5-1 and TRBJ2-1; TRBD2 matches at 15 bases. The junction had 8 bases not matched to a gene; V was cut back by 4 bases and J by 9 bases. The CDR3 runs to 16 residues. Germline CDR1 is SGHRS and CDR2 is YFSETQ. CDR3 DNA: TGCGCCAGCAGCGGTGGGACTAGCGGGGGGAAAGGTGAGCAGTTCTTA. Protein sequence: CASSGGTSGGKGEQFL.

The CDR3 loop reads CASSQAQSSTYQETQYF. The CDR3 DNA follows: TGCGCCAGCAGCCAAGCTCAGTCCAGTACGTACCAAGAGACCCAGTACTTC. V gene TRBV4-1 combines with J gene TRBJ2-5; D is ambiguous. V shed 1 base and J shed 0 bases, with 15 bases lying between them. This CDR3 is 17 amino acids long. The V gene's germline CDR1 is MGHRA and CDR2 YSYEKL.

CDR3: CATSERETSEWYF. CDR3 in DNA: TGTGCCACCAGTGAACGCGAGACCAGCGAGTGGTACTTC. The J gene is TRBJ2-7, the V gene TRBV24-1, with no clear D. With 4 bases removed from V and 12 bases from J, the gap between germline ends came to 18 bases. Germline CDR1 and CDR2: KGHDR and SFDVKD. The length of the CDR3 is 13 residues.

This clonotype was found many times. This chain joins TRBV7-2 and TRBJ2-5; the match to TRBD2 covers 10 bases. This CDR3 has 16 amino acids. Germline V gene lookup returns CDR1 SGHTA and CDR2 FQGNSA. Unmatched junction bases numbered 12, after V lost 6 bases and J lost 5 bases. The CDR3 region is CASSPLAGGLGETQYF. The DNA for the CDR3 is TGTGCCAGCAGTCCGTTAGCGGGAGGTTTAGGCGAGACCCAGTACTTC.

This clonotype was seen more than once but under ten times. V and J are TRBV15 and TRBJ2-1, with 7 nucleotides matching TRBD2. CDR1 LNHNV and CDR2 YYDKDF come from the germline V gene (reference sequence). The CDR3 is made up of 17 amino acids. With 1 base clipped from V and 9 bases from J, the junction kept 15 bases outside the gene matches. CDR3 sequence (DNA): TGTGCCACCAGCAGAGGGTCAACCGGGACTAAGTACGGTGAGCAGTTCTTC. Translating it yields CATSRGSTGTKYGEQFF.

The rearrangement joins TRBV4-1 to TRBJ1-2, with a tentative D call TRBD1 (5 bases). The CDR3 has 16 amino acids. Germline lookup yields CDR1 MGHRA and CDR2 YSYEKL. The V end lost 1 base, the J end lost 4 bases, and 16 bases lay between the germline ends. The CDR3, as DNA: TGCGCCAGCAGCCAAGTAGGAGCAGGGATCGGCTATGGCTACACCTTC. Amino acid sequence: CASSQVGAGIGYGYTF.

The chain recombines TRBV28 with TRBJ1-6; TRBD1 matches at 7 bases. Germline V CDR1 and CDR2: MDHEN, SYDVKM. J gave up 5 bases and V 5 bases, and 6 bases lay outside the gene matches. The CDR3 spans 15 residues. CDR3 coding DNA: TGTGCCAGCAGTCGTCGGGGACAGAATAATTCACCCCTCCACTTT. It yields the protein CASSRRGQNNSPLHF.

In this sample, this clonotype turned up a few times. This CDR3 is CASSALWGAGEKLFF. The CDR3 nucleotides are TGTGCCAGCAGTGCACTTTGGGGGGCTGGTGAAAAACTGTTTTTT. This chain connects TRBV6-1 to TRBJ1-4, with D possibly TRBD1 on 6 matching bases. Trimming pared 4 bases from V and 7 bases from J, leaving 16 bases between. The CDR3 spans 15 residues. Germline CDR1 is MNHNS and CDR2 is SASEGT.

This clonotype was seen at least ten times. The chain's CDR3 is CASSLGRGRSNQPQHF. CDR3 nucleotide sequence: TGTGCCAGCAGCTTAGGCAGGGGAAGGAGCAATCAGCCCCAGCATTTT. The rearrangement links TRBV7-2 to TRBJ1-5, with D possibly being TRBD1 (6 bases). The CDR3 spans 16 residues. Trimming took off 1 base at V and 1 base at J, with 11 bases between the two ends. Per the germline V gene, CDR1 is SGHTA and CDR2 is FQGNSA.

V usage is TRBV6-6 and J usage is TRBJ2-3; 10 nucleotides align to TRBD1. The V and J ends lost 5 bases and 4 bases, in that order; junction bases with no gene match: 6. Germline CDR1 MNHNY, CDR2 SVGAGI (reference sequence). The CDR3 spans 15 residues. As DNA, the CDR3 is TGTGCCAGCAGTCCGGGACAGGGGTTTTCAGATACGCAGTATTTT. Amino acids: CASSPGQGFSDTQYF.

This clonotype appeared a few times. The chain is built from TRBV7-3 and TRBJ2-1; D perhaps matches TRBD2 (5 bases). The V end lost 5 bases, the J end lost 10 bases, and 18 bases lay between the germline ends. The CDR3 sequence is 14 residues long. Germline V gene data show CDR1 as SGHTA and CDR2 as FQGTGA. The CDR3 coding sequence is TGTGCCAGCAGCCTGGACCCCATTGGCGGGGAGCAGTTCTTC. Amino acids: CASSLDPIGGEQFF.

V and J are TRBV19 and TRBJ2-4; 12 bases are a match to TRBD2. The CDR3 has 16 residues. V dropped 6 bases and J dropped 4; count of bases not matched to a gene: 7. Looked up from germline, CDR1 is LNHDA and CDR2 is SQIVND (reference sequence). The CDR3 reads CASRRTSGKAKNIQYF. Here the CDR3 DNA reads TGTGCCAGTAGAAGGACTAGCGGGAAAGCGAAAAACATTCAGTACTTC.

This clonotype was counted between two and nine times. The chain employs TRBV12-3 or TRBV12-4 and TRBJ1-6; D gene ambiguous. The CDR3 has 11 amino acids. Trimming removed 7 bases from V and 14 bases from J, with 12 bases in between. CDR3 coding DNA: TGTGCCAGCAAAGTAATGGGCGCCCTCCACTTT. It translates to CASKVMGALHF.

This chain joins TRBV19 and TRBJ1-2; D is unclear. Trimming took 5 bases from V and 4 from J, leaving 8 bases between them. This CDR3 spans 12 amino acids. In germline, CDR1 is LNHDA, CDR2 SQIVND (reference sequence). The CDR3 DNA sequence: TGTGCCAGTAGTGCCAACTTCTATGGCTACACCTTC. Its protein is CASSANFYGYTF.

This clonotype was observed at least ten times. The gene calls are TRBV7-2 and TRBJ1-5; D remains unclear. The CDR3 runs to 12 residues. V shed 1 base and J shed 5 bases, with 3 bases lying between them. CDR1 is SGHTA and CDR2 is FQGNSA in the germline V gene. Here the CDR3 reads CASSLDYQPQHF. For the CDR3, the DNA is TGTGCCAGCAGCTTAGACTATCAGCCCCAGCATTTT.